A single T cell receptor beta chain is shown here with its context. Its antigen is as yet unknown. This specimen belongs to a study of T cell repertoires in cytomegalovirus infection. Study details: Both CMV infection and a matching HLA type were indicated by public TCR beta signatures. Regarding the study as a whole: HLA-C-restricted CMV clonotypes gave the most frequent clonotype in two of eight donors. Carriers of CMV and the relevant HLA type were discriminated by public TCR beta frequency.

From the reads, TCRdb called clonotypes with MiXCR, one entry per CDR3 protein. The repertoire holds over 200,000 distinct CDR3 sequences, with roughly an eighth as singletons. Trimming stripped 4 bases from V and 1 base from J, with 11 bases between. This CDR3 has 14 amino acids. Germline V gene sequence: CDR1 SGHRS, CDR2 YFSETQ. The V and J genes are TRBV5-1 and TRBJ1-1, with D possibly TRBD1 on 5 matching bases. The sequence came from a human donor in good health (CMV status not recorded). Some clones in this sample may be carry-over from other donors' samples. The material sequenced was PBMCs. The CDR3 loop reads CASSMGLQNTEAFF. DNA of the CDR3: TGCGCCAGCAGCATGGGACTCCAGAACACTGAAGCTTTCTTT.